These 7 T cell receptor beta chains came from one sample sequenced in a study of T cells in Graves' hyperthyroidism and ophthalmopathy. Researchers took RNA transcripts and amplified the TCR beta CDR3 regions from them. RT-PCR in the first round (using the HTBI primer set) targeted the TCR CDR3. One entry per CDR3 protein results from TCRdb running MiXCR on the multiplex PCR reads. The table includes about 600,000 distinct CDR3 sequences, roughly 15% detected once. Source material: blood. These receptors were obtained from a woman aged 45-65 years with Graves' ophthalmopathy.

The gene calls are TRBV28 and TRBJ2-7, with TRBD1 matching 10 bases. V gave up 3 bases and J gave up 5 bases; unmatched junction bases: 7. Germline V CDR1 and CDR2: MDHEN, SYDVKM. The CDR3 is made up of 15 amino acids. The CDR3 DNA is TGTGCCAGCAGTTTTCTTGGGGACAGGGGCCACGAGCAGTACTTC. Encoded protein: CASSFLGDRGHEQYF.

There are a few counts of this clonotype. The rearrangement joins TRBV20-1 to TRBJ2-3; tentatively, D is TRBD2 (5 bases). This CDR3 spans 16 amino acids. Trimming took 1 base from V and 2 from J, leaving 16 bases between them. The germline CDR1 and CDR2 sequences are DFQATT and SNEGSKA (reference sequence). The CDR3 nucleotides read TGCAGTGCTAGAGTCGCCGGAGCGGCCATCACAGATACGCAGTATTTT. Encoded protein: CSARVAGAAITDTQYF.

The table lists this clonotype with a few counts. The CDR3 DNA follows: TGTGCCAGCAGCTCGGACGATAAGCAGCATTTT. Translated: CASSSDDKQHF. This sequence joins TRBV11-3 and TRBJ1-5; D gene unclear. The V end was cut by 4 bases, the J end by 13 bases, with 11 bases between. Germline V gives CDR1 SGHNT, CDR2 YENEEA. This CDR3 region has 11 residues.

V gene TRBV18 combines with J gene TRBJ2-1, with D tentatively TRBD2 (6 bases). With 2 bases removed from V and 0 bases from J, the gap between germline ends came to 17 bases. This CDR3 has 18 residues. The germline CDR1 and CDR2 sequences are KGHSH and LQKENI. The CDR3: CASSPWSLAPSSYNEQFF. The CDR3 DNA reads TGTGCCAGCTCACCATGGTCGCTAGCGCCTAGCTCCTACAATGAGCAGTTCTTC.

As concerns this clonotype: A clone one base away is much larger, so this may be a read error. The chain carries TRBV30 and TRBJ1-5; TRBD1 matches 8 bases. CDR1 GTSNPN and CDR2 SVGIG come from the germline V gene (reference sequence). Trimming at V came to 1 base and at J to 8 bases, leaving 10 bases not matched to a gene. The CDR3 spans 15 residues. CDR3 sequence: CAWSAGTGIMKPQHF. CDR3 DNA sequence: TGTGCCTGGAGTGCCGGGACAGGTATCATGAAGCCCCAGCATTTT.

DNA of the CDR3: TGTGCCAGTAGTCCACTGACTAGCCAGAGCTCCTACAATGAGCAGTTCTTC. It encodes CASSPLTSQSSYNEQFF. The chain couples TRBV19 to TRBJ2-1; 7 bases align to TRBD2. The CDR3 is 17 residues long. The germline gives CDR1 LNHDA, CDR2 SQIVND (reference sequence). The trim removed 5 bases at V and 0 bases at J, leaving 10 bases unmatched.

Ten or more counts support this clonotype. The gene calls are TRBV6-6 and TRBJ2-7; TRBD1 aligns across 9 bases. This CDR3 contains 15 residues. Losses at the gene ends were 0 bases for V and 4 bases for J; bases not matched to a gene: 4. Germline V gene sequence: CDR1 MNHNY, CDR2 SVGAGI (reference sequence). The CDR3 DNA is TGTGCCAGCAGTTACTCCGGGACAGGGTTATACGAGCAGTACTTC. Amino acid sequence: CASSYSGTGLYEQYF.